This entry lists 20 T cell receptor beta chains sequenced from one sample in a study of cytomegalovirus exposure and HLA in healthy donors. Amplification used 60 Vbeta primers and 13 Jbeta primers. Profiled with immunoSEQ multiplex PCR; TCRdb holds only in-frame clones, not every one. The top ten clones hold 3% to 4% of a sample with 90,000 to 150,000 clones, roughly 80% of them seen once. The sequencing sample was made of PBMCs. These receptors all stem from a woman aged 25 to 39 in good health and CMV-seropositive.

The V call is TRBV4-2, the J call TRBJ2-7; 7 nucleotides match TRBD1. This CDR3 contains 15 residues. CDR1 and CDR2 (germline): LGHNA, YNFKEQ. V lost 4 bases, J lost 1 base, and 7 bases stayed unmatched. This CDR3 reads CASSPQGEWSYEQYF. The DNA of the CDR3 is TGTGCCAGCAGCCCCCAGGGGGAATGGTCCTACGAGCAGTACTTC.

This chain uses TRBV5-4 with TRBJ1-1; D uncertain. CDR3 length equals 14 residues. Between the trimmed V and J ends, which lost 0 bases and 0 bases, there was a span of 6 bases. Germline lookup yields CDR1 SGHNT and CDR2 YYREEE (reference sequence). CDR3 DNA: TGTGCCAGCAGCTTGGCCAGTATGAACACTGAAGCTTTCTTT. The encoded protein is CASSLASMNTEAFF.

This rearrangement joins TRBV29-1 to TRBJ2-1, with 11 bases matching TRBD1. Germline-derived CDR1 and CDR2 are SQVTM and ANQGSEA. Unmatched junction bases numbered 7, after V lost 8 bases and J lost 4 bases. This CDR3 has 14 residues. The CDR3 coding sequence is TGCAGCTCCACCGGGACAGGGGGTTACAATGAGCAGTTCTTC. Translation gives CSSTGTGGYNEQFF.

The genes are TRBV7-6 and TRBJ1-3; D is perhaps TRBD1 (5 bases). Germline V CDR1 and CDR2: SGHVS, FNYEAQ. The CDR3 extends over 18 amino acids. Trimming removed 0 bases from V and 0 bases from J, with 15 bases in between. The CDR3 DNA is TGTGCCAGCAGCTTAGCTTCTCGGGGGGGATCCTCTGGAAACACCATATATTTT. Protein sequence: CASSLASRGGSSGNTIYF.

This chain links TRBV5-6 with TRBJ1-2, with 9 bases aligning to TRBD1. Per germline, CDR1 SGHDT and CDR2 YYEEEE. With V trimmed by 4 bases and J by 10 bases, 17 bases remained unmatched. The CDR3 sequence is 16 residues long. CDR3 loop: CASSAFFRDRDFDYTF. CDR3 bases: TGTGCCAGCAGCGCGTTCTTCCGGGACAGGGATTTTGACTACACCTTC.

The chain combines TRBV5-1 with TRBJ2-6; no clear D. Germline CDR1 SGHRS, CDR2 YFSETQ. CDR3 size: 16 residues. Deletions cut 4 bases from V and 2 bases from J, with 13 bases between. The CDR3 region is CASSQSPLAGANVLTF. Here the CDR3 DNA reads TGCGCCAGCAGCCAAAGCCCGTTGGCTGGGGCCAACGTCCTGACTTTC.

CDR3 amino acids: CATSSTSGGVNEQFF. The CDR3 nucleotides read TGTGCCACCAGCAGTACTAGCGGGGGGGTCAATGAGCAGTTCTTC. The rearrangement uses TRBV15 and TRBJ2-1, with 13 nucleotides matching TRBD2. The junction had 2 bases not matched to a gene; V was cut back by 3 bases and J by 6 bases. Germline lookup yields CDR1 LNHNV and CDR2 YYDKDF (reference sequence). The CDR3 contains 15 residues.

This clone was seen just once. The chain uses TRBV4-1 and TRBJ1-2; weak D call: TRBD1 (6 bases). The CDR3 has 16 amino acids. Germline V lookup: CDR1 MGHRA, CDR2 YSYEKL. Trimming pared 3 bases from V and 1 base from J, leaving 15 bases between. CDR3 residues: CASSHPTGGLNYGYTF. The DNA for the CDR3 is TGCGCCAGCAGCCACCCGACAGGAGGTCTTAACTATGGCTACACCTTC.

This chain links TRBV5-1 with TRBJ1-1; TRBD1 aligns across 7 bases. V trimming: 5 bases; J trimming: 1 base; junction bases outside the gene matches: 5. Looked up from germline, CDR1 is SGHRS and CDR2 is YFSETQ. The CDR3 sequence is 14 residues long. The DNA for the CDR3 is TGCGCCAGCAGTGCCGGGACAGCGAACACTGAAGCTTTCTTT. Translating it yields CASSAGTANTEAFF.

The sample holds a few counts of this clone. This chain connects TRBV30 to TRBJ1-1, with a tentative D call TRBD1 (6 bases). The germline CDR1 and CDR2 sequences are GTSNPN and SVGIG (reference sequence). The CDR3 sequence is 11 residues long. V gave up 3 bases and J gave up 10 bases, with 12 bases separating them. The CDR3 is CAWSRGGGAFF. CDR3 nucleotides: TGTGCCTGGAGCAGGGGTGGGGGAGCTTTCTTT. The complete variable domain, with remaining parts taken from reference TRBV30 and TRBJ1-1, reads SQTIHQWPATLVQPVGSPLSLECTVEGTSNPNLYWYRQAAGRGLQLLFYSVGIGQISSEVPQNLSASRPQDRQFILSSKKLLLSDSGFYLCAWSRGGGAFFGQGTRLTVV.

The CDR3 DNA sequence: TGCGCCAGCAGCCAAGATCCTGGAGGGAACACTGAAGCTTTCTTT. Protein sequence: CASSQDPGGNTEAFF. The chain carries TRBV4-1 and TRBJ1-1, with unresolved D. Germline loops: CDR1 MGHRA, CDR2 YSYEKL. This CDR3 has 15 residues. Trimming took 0 bases from V and 1 from J, leaving 9 bases between them.

Only a few counts were recorded for this clone. This sequence joins TRBV5-1 and TRBJ2-1; D possibly corresponds to TRBD2 (7 bases). The CDR3 extends over 16 amino acids. Trimming cost V 4 bases and J 4 bases, with 18 bases left between them. Germline loops: CDR1 SGHRS, CDR2 YFSETQ. CDR3 residues: CASSQTGGLGYNEQFF. CDR3 coding DNA: TGCGCCAGCAGCCAAACGGGGGGCTTGGGATACAATGAGCAGTTCTTC.

The rearrangement links TRBV6-4 to TRBJ2-1, with D unresolved. The CDR3 is 13 residues long. The V end lost 3 bases, the J end lost 10 bases, and 13 bases lay between the germline ends. In germline, CDR1 is MRHNA, CDR2 SNTAGT. The CDR3 spells CASSEFGSGEQFF. As DNA, the CDR3 is TGTGCCAGCAGTGAGTTCGGCTCCGGGGAGCAGTTCTTC.

The chain carries TRBV5-6 and TRBJ1-2; unclear D gene. Between the trimmed V and J ends, which lost 7 bases and 4 bases, there was a span of 11 bases. The germline gives CDR1 SGHDT, CDR2 YYEEEE. This CDR3 is built from 12 residues. The CDR3 here is CASQRPGYGYTF. In DNA form, the CDR3 reads TGTGCCAGCCAGCGGCCAGGCTATGGCTACACCTTC.

The V call is TRBV9, the J call TRBJ2-3; maybe TRBD2 (7 bases). This CDR3 has 16 residues. With 2 bases removed from V and 5 bases from J, the gap between germline ends came to 18 bases. CDR1 and CDR2 from the germline V gene are SGDLS and YYNGEE. The CDR3 sequence is CASSVGMGGGGDTQYF. In nucleotides, the CDR3 is TGTGCCAGCAGCGTCGGAATGGGGGGAGGGGGAGATACGCAGTATTTT.

This clone was seen a single time. The chain recombines TRBV5-5 with TRBJ2-7; a possible D gene is TRBD1 (5 bases). Germline-derived CDR1 and CDR2 are SGHKS and YYEKEE (reference sequence). CDR3 length equals 13 residues. Trimming removed 4 bases at V and 2 bases at J, with 10 bases between. The CDR3 DNA follows: TGTGCCAGCAGCCAAGACAGTACCTACGAGCAGTACTTC. Its translation is CASSQDSTYEQYF. The whole variable domain, filled in from reference TRBV5-5 and TRBJ2-7, reads DAGVTQSPTHLIKTRGQQVTLRCSPISGHKSVSWYQQVLGQGPQFIFQYYEKEERGRGNFPDRFSARQFPNYSSELNVNALLLGDSALYLCASSQDSTYEQYFGPGTRLTVT.

This clone has a handful of counts. J is TRBJ2-3 and V is TRBV2, with D unresolved. The CDR3 consists of 13 residues. Trimming left V 7 bases short and J 2 bases short, with 10 bases between. Germline V gives CDR1 SNHLY, CDR2 FYNNEI. CDR3 loop: CASMSSFTDTQYF. The CDR3 bases are TGTGCCAGCATGAGTAGCTTCACAGATACGCAGTATTTT.

The table lists this clone with a few counts. This chain links TRBV15 with TRBJ2-1; 11 nucleotides align to TRBD1. V trimming: 8 bases; J trimming: 3 bases; junction bases outside the gene matches: 3. Germline V gene lookup returns CDR1 LNHNV and CDR2 YYDKDF (reference sequence). The CDR3 runs to 14 residues. This CDR3 is CATSGTGGYNEQFF. The CDR3 DNA reads as TGTGCCACCTCCGGGACAGGGGGCTACAATGAGCAGTTCTTC.

This CDR3 is CASTPLPGQEETQYF. The CDR3 region has the DNA TGTGCCAGCACCCCACTACCGGGACAGGAAGAGACCCAGTACTTC. The V and J genes are TRBV27 and TRBJ2-5; the match to TRBD1 covers 8 bases. Trimming took 7 bases from V and 3 from J; bases not matched to a gene: 10. CDR1 MNHEY and CDR2 SMNVEV come from the germline V gene (reference sequence). The length of the CDR3 is 15 residues.

The genes are TRBV6-6 and TRBJ2-5; D gene uncertain. The V gene lost 2 bases and the J gene lost 5 bases, with 15 bases spanning the gap. This CDR3 spans 15 amino acids. The V gene's germline CDR1 is MNHNY and CDR2 SVGAGI (reference sequence). The DNA for the CDR3 is TGTGCCAGCAGTTACATCGACACCGGTGGGGAGACCCAGTACTTC. Amino acid sequence: CASSYIDTGGETQYF.